Listed here are 31 T cell receptor beta chains from one sample, sequenced in a study of shared T cell receptors in the human thymus (dated by TCRdb to the early 2020s). The library was obtained by the immunoSEQ multiplex PCR assay. As stored in TCRdb, this immuneACCESS dataset retains in-frame rearrangements with V and J assigned. A fraction of the clones does not appear; measured against another copy, unresolved V genes explain less than half of the discrepancy, and the remainder lacks a known reason. The sample profile shows some 700,000 clones; more than 75% of them were found once. The ten largest clonotypes hold about 0.01% of the sample. These data were also filed under a second study, of human thymus T cells.

Sequences were obtained from thymocytes. The receptors here all came from a boy less than two years old with a congenital heart defect. Donor details come from another sample of the same person, matched by shared clones.

The chain is built from TRBV28 and TRBJ2-7; weak D call: TRBD2 (5 bases). Trimming cost V 4 bases and J 2 bases, with 12 bases left between them. There are 14 residues in the CDR3. Germline V gene data show CDR1 as MDHEN and CDR2 as SYDVKM. This CDR3 is CASSCGRTAYEQYF. In DNA, the CDR3 is TGTGCCAGCAGTTGCGGACGGACTGCCTACGAGCAGTACTTC.

The gene calls are TRBV27 and TRBJ2-1, with TRBD2 matching over 15 bases. The junction had 20 bases not matched to a gene; V was cut back by 5 bases and J by 9 bases. Per germline, CDR1 MNHEY and CDR2 SMNVEV (reference sequence). This CDR3 spans 20 amino acids. CDR3 in DNA: TGTGCCAGCAGTGCAACAGGGGCCCTCGGGACTAGCGGGAGGCTAGGTGAGCAGTTCTTC. As protein: CASSATGALGTSGRLGEQFF.

The rearrangement joins TRBV19 to TRBJ1-5, with D tentatively TRBD1 (6 bases). Per germline, CDR1 LNHDA and CDR2 SQIVND (reference sequence). The CDR3 is 15 residues long. V was pared by 4 bases and J by 3 bases, with 13 bases between. The CDR3 sequence is CASSTYRDNNQPQHF. The DNA for the CDR3 is TGTGCCAGTAGTACATACAGGGACAACAATCAGCCCCAGCATTTT.

The chain links TRBV27 to TRBJ2-1; D remains unclear. The CDR3 runs 13 residues. Germline CDR1 and CDR2: MNHEY and SMNVEV (reference sequence). V lost 1 base and J lost 3, with 4 bases in between. CDR3 DNA: TGTGCCAGCAGTTTATGTAGCTACAATGAGCAGTTCTTC. As protein: CASSLCSYNEQFF.

As to this clone: The sample has other DNA sequences that encode this CDR3 too. The CDR3: CASRRGPLGTEAFF. DNA of the CDR3: TGTGCCTCCCGGAGGGGGCCGTTGGGCACTGAAGCTTTCTTT. The rearrangement joins TRBV6-5 to TRBJ1-1; 7 positions agree with TRBD1. Trimming cost V 11 bases and J 4 bases; bases outside gene matches: 13. Germline CDR1 is MNHEY and CDR2 is SVGAGI. The CDR3 is 14 amino acids.

J is TRBJ2-7 and V is TRBV13, with D possibly being TRBD2 (5 bases). The CDR3 is 18 residues long. Germline lookup yields CDR1 PRHDT and CDR2 FYEKMQ (reference sequence). V lost 1 base, J lost 0 bases, and 19 bases lay in between. CDR3 DNA: TGTGCCAGCAGCTTAGTAGAGGAGAAAGAGGGCTACTCCTACGAGCAGTACTTC. It translates to CASSLVEEKEGYSYEQYF.

The V and J genes are TRBV19 and TRBJ2-5; tentatively, D is TRBD1 (6 bases). CDR3 length equals 14 residues. CDR1 LNHDA and CDR2 SQIVND come from the germline V gene (reference sequence). V was cut by 3 bases and J by 3 bases, with 11 bases left in between. The CDR3 spells CASSMVAGEETQYF. Here the CDR3 DNA reads TGTGCCAGTAGTATGGTTGCAGGGGAAGAGACCCAGTACTTC.

The chain employs TRBV27 and TRBJ2-7; D not certain. Trimming pared 5 bases from V and 2 bases from J, leaving 16 bases between. The CDR3 consists of 15 residues. Germline values: CDR1 MNHEY, CDR2 SMNVEV (reference sequence). This CDR3 is CASSRISGSPYEQYF. CDR3 nucleotide sequence: TGTGCCAGCAGTCGCATCTCCGGGTCCCCCTACGAGCAGTACTTC.

This chain uses TRBV15 with TRBJ1-3, with D hard to call. The germline V gene has CDR1 LNHNV and CDR2 YYDKDF (reference sequence). The CDR3 totals 17 residues. V was trimmed by 0 bases and J by 0 bases, leaving 12 bases between them. The CDR3 bases are TGTGCCACCAGCAGAGATCGGGAGGGTATCTCTGGAAACACCATATATTTT. Translating gives CATSRDREGISGNTIYF.

The CDR3 DNA sequence: TGTGCCAGCAGCTTTGGACTAGCCGTCAATGAGCAGTTCTTC. Protein sequence: CASSFGLAVNEQFF. The chain couples TRBV11-2 to TRBJ2-1; 8 bases line up with TRBD2. Per germline, CDR1 SGHAT and CDR2 FQNNGV. The CDR3 extends over 14 amino acids. J was trimmed by 6 bases and V by 3 bases; bases with no gene match: 4.

V is TRBV28 and J is TRBJ1-1; 10 nucleotides agree with TRBD1. This CDR3 has 16 residues. The junction had 9 bases not matched to a gene; V was cut back by 6 bases and J by 2 bases. CDR1 and CDR2 (germline): MDHEN, SYDVKM. For the CDR3, the DNA is TGTGCCAGCAGCTTGAGACAGGGGGCGGGTAACACTGAAGCTTTCTTT. Translated, it gives CASSLRQGAGNTEAFF.

The chain carries TRBV27 and TRBJ2-3; 10 positions agree with TRBD1. Germline CDR1 MNHEY, CDR2 SMNVEV (reference sequence). The CDR3 is 17 residues long. V was pared by 4 bases and J by 3 bases, with 10 bases of the junction left unmatched. CDR3 protein: CASSSRQGQGPTDTQYF. The CDR3 DNA sequence: TGTGCCAGCAGTTCTCGCCAGGGACAGGGGCCGACAGATACGCAGTATTTT.

This rearrangement joins TRBV11-2 to TRBJ2-5, with a weak D call TRBD2 (6 bases). CDR1 SGHAT and CDR2 FQNNGV come from the germline V gene. This CDR3 is 16 amino acids long. Trimming removed 5 bases from V and 3 bases from J, with 19 bases in between. DNA of the CDR3: TGTGCCAGCAGCCCCCCCCTTGCTAGCGCTAAAGAGACCCAGTACTTC. This sequence encodes CASSPPLASAKETQYF.

V and J are TRBV15 and TRBJ1-1; D might be TRBD1 (6 bases). Germline lookup yields CDR1 LNHNV and CDR2 YYDKDF (reference sequence). CDR3 length: 17 residues. The germline V and J ends were trimmed by 2 bases and 0 bases, with 16 bases remaining between them. The CDR3 spells CATSRSTGGAVNTEAFF. The CDR3, as DNA: TGTGCCACCAGCAGAAGTACCGGGGGGGCGGTGAACACTGAAGCTTTCTTT.

This chain joins TRBV28 and TRBJ2-3; D perhaps matches TRBD2 (6 bases). The CDR3 consists of 15 residues. Between the trimmed V and J ends, which lost 5 bases and 0 bases, there was a span of 12 bases. Per the germline V gene, CDR1 is MDHEN and CDR2 is SYDVKM. The CDR3 is CASSTGTASTDTQYF. The CDR3 nucleotides are TGTGCCAGCAGTACCGGGACTGCCAGCACAGATACGCAGTATTTT. Variable domain in full (rest from reference TRBV28 and TRBJ2-3): DVKVTQSSRYLVKRTGEKVFLECVQDMDHENMFWYRQDPGLGLRLIYFSYDVKMKEKGDIPEGYSVSREKKERFSLILESASTNQTSMYLCASSTGTASTDTQYFGPGTRLTVL.

CDR3 amino acids: CASSSRTGLSPLHF. The CDR3 DNA sequence: TGTGCCAGCAGCTCTCGGACAGGGCTTTCACCCCTCCACTTT. V is TRBV9 and J is TRBJ1-6; 8 bases match TRBD1. The CDR3 consists of 14 residues. V lost 4 bases and J lost 9; bases outside the gene matches: 6. Germline V gene data show CDR1 as SGDLS and CDR2 as YYNGEE. Full variable domain (remainder filled in from reference TRBV9 and TRBJ1-6): DSGVTQTPKHLITATGQRVTLRCSPRSGDLSVYWYQQSLDQGLQFLIQYYNGEERAKGNILERFSAQQFPDLHSELNLSSLELGDSALYFCASSSRTGLSPLHFGNGTRLTVT.

The CDR3 sequence is CAWSERRVLFF. The DNA of the CDR3 is TGTGCCTGGAGTGAGAGGAGGGTTTTGTTCTTC. J is TRBJ2-1 and V is TRBV30; tentative D call: TRBD2 (6 bases). Germline CDR1 is GTSNPN and CDR2 is SVGIG (reference sequence). V gave up 1 base and J gave up 15 bases, with 13 bases separating them. The CDR3 covers 11 residues.

CDR3 residues: CASRAAGGQFF. The DNA of the CDR3 is TGTGCCAGTAGGGCAGCGGGAGGGCAGTTCTTC. The genes are TRBV19 and TRBJ2-1, with 9 bases matching TRBD2. The CDR3 is 11 residues long. CDR1 LNHDA and CDR2 SQIVND come from the germline V gene (reference sequence). The ends lost 6 bases at V and 12 bases at J; junction bases unmatched: 3.

The chain is built from TRBV5-1 and TRBJ1-3; the match to TRBD1 covers 9 bases. The CDR3 sequence is 16 residues long. Trimming cost V 3 bases and J 4 bases; bases outside gene matches: 8. Germline CDR1 SGHRS, CDR2 YFSETQ. The CDR3 DNA is TGCGCCAGCAGCTGGGACAGGGAGGGTTTCGGAAACACCATATATTTT. As protein: CASSWDREGFGNTIYF.

The chain employs TRBV27 and TRBJ2-7; 7 positions match TRBD1. V lost 8 bases to trimming and J lost 7 bases; unmatched junction nucleotides: 11. The CDR3 length is 13 residues. CDR1 and CDR2 from the germline V gene are MNHEY and SMNVEV (reference sequence). The CDR3 region has the DNA TGTGCCAGCCGACCTACAGGGGCGCGGGAGCAGTACTTC. This gives the protein CASRPTGAREQYF.

This sequence joins TRBV28 and TRBJ1-2; D is unclear. The CDR3 covers 13 residues. Between the trimmed V and J ends, which lost 5 bases and 6 bases, there was a span of 13 bases. The germline V gene encodes CDR1 MDHEN and CDR2 SYDVKM. The CDR3 coding sequence is TGTGCCAGCAGTCCGCTCGGGCGGGATGGCTACACCTTC. It specifies CASSPLGRDGYTF.

The chain has TRBV4-1 and TRBJ1-5, with D possibly being TRBD1 (6 bases). In germline, CDR1 is MGHRA, CDR2 YSYEKL. V lost 10 bases and J lost 3, with 13 bases in between. The CDR3 spans 13 residues. The CDR3 bases are TGCGCCACCTCAACAGGGATCAATCAGCCCCAGCATTTT. Translated: CATSTGINQPQHF.

The rearrangement uses TRBV29-1 and TRBJ1-1, with D uncertain. This CDR3 is built from 12 residues. Trimming pared 4 bases from V and 1 base from J, leaving 7 bases between. Germline lookup yields CDR1 SQVTM and CDR2 ANQGSEA. The CDR3 is CSVVGRNTEAFF. CDR3 nucleotides: TGCAGCGTTGTGGGCAGGAACACTGAAGCTTTCTTT.

CDR3 amino acids: CASSQDLETTYEQYF. CDR3 nucleotides: TGTGCCAGCAGCCAAGATTTGGAAACTACCTACGAGCAGTACTTC. The chain recombines TRBV4-2 with TRBJ2-7; D remains unclear. The CDR3 contains 15 residues. The V and J ends lost 0 bases and 2 bases respectively, with 11 bases between them. Germline-derived CDR1 and CDR2 are LGHNA and YNFKEQ.

This chain uses TRBV10-2 with TRBJ2-5, with D uncertain. There are 14 residues in the CDR3. V was trimmed by 6 bases and J by 1 base, leaving 12 bases between them. Per germline, CDR1 WSHSY and CDR2 SAAADI. CDR3 sequence: CASSVVRLQETQYF. The CDR3 DNA reads TGCGCCAGCAGCGTCGTCAGGCTCCAAGAGACCCAGTACTTC.

The V call is TRBV5-5, the J call TRBJ2-1, with D perhaps matching TRBD2 (7 bases). This CDR3 spans 16 amino acids. Germline lookup yields CDR1 SGHKS and CDR2 YYEKEE (reference sequence). Trimming pared 3 bases from V and 0 bases from J, leaving 13 bases between. CDR3 DNA sequence: TGTGCCAGCAGCTCTTCAGGGGAGGGCTCCTACAATGAGCAGTTCTTC. It specifies CASSSSGEGSYNEQFF.

This clone was recorded only once. The chain recombines TRBV6-5 with TRBJ2-2; TRBD2 agrees at 7 bases. The CDR3 is 15 amino acids. Germline CDR1 and CDR2: MNHEY and SVGAGI. The V gene end was trimmed by 6 bases and the J gene end by 3 bases; junction bases not matched to a gene: 7. DNA of the CDR3: TGTGCCAGCAGCTTGAGCGGGATCGACACCGGGGAGCTGTTTTTT. The encoded protein is CASSLSGIDTGELFF.

The CDR3 region is CASRLDGHSGSVNEQFF. In nucleotides, the CDR3 is TGTGCAAGTCGCTTAGATGGCCACAGCGGGAGCGTCAATGAGCAGTTCTTC. The chain uses TRBV12-2 and TRBJ2-1; the table names TRBD2, a call not compared with the DNA. TRBV12-2 is a pseudogene. The CDR3 extends over 17 amino acids.

The rearrangement joins TRBV19 to TRBJ2-1, with 8 bases fitting TRBD2. The junction had 10 bases not matched to a gene; V was cut back by 1 base and J by 8 bases. Germline CDR1 LNHDA, CDR2 SQIVND (reference sequence). The CDR3 consists of 16 residues. As DNA, the CDR3 is TGTGCCAGTAGTATAGGGCTAGCGGGCCGTTTTGATGAGCAGTTCTTC. Its protein product is CASSIGLAGRFDEQFF.

This sequence joins TRBV6-1 and TRBJ1-5; 11 bases line up with TRBD1. The V gene end was trimmed by 4 bases and the J gene end by 0 bases; junction bases not matched to a gene: 8. In germline, CDR1 is MNHNS, CDR2 SASEGT. The CDR3 has 18 residues. CDR3 region: CASSGWDRGKSSNQPQHF. In DNA, the CDR3 is TGTGCCAGCAGTGGATGGGACAGGGGGAAGAGTAGCAATCAGCCCCAGCATTTT.

In DNA form, the CDR3 reads TGTGCCAGTAGTTCGGGGACTAGCTTCTACGAGCAGTACTTC. Translation: CASSSGTSFYEQYF. The gene calls are TRBV19 and TRBJ2-7; 9 positions match TRBD2. The CDR3 consists of 14 residues. From germline, CDR1 is LNHDA and CDR2 SQIVND (reference sequence). V dropped 5 bases and J dropped 3; count of bases not matched to a gene: 5.